The sequence of this T cell receptor beta chain was determined in a study of Ad26.COV2.S vaccination and SARS-CoV-2 variants. Study-wide findings and caveats: Similar non-spike TCR breadth was seen in vaccine and placebo recipients. Vaccinees reportedly had broad spike-specific CD8+ and CD4+ T cell responses.

Treatment defined: roughly 19 received Ad26.COV2.S at low or high dose, single or two shots; five or six received placebo; per-sample allocation not given. After the first vaccine or placebo injection, samples were drawn on day 63. Boston supplied an adult donor aged 18-55 years. Only in-frame clones appear in the TCRdb table, and some are missing; sequencing was by immunoSEQ multiplex PCR. The sample shows 300,000 to 400,000 clones, approximately 80% of them seen only once. V was cut by 6 bases and J by 1 base, with 15 bases left in between. The germline CDR1 and CDR2 sequences are MNHEY and SVGAGI. The CDR3 consists of 15 residues. A word on this clone: Its antigen is unidentified.

The receptor's source is a person aged 18-65 years who received the Ad26.COV2.S COVID-19 vaccine or a placebo. Here the sequenced sample was peripheral blood, taken in a trial of Ad26.COV2.S vaccine versus placebo. The chain joins TRBV6-5 to TRBJ1-1; a weak D match, TRBD1 (6 bases). The CDR3 coding sequence is TGTGCCAGCAGACAGGGCTCCTCCTCGAACACTGAAGCTTTCTTT. Translating it yields CASRQGSSSNTEAFF.